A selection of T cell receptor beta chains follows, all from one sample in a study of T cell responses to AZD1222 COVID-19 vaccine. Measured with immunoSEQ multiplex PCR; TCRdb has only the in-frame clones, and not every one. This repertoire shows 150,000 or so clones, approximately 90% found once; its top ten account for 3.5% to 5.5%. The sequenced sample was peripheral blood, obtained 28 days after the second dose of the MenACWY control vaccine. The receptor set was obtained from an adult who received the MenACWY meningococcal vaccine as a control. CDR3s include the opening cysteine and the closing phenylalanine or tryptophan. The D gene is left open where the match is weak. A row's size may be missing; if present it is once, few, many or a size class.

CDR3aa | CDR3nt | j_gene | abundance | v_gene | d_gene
CASSYDPGTSPYNEQFF | TGTGCCAGCAGTTACGACCCCGGGACTAGTCCCTACAATGAGCAGTTCTTC | TRBJ2-1 | . | TRBV6-2/TRBV6-3 | TRBD2
CASSIQAAYSNQPQHF | TGTGCCAGTAGTATCCAGGCAGCTTATAGCAATCAGCCCCAGCATTTT | TRBJ1-5 | . | TRBV19 | .
CASSGTGGNQPQHF | TGTGCCAGCTCCGGGACAGGGGGGAATCAGCCCCAGCATTTT | TRBJ1-5 | . | TRBV2 | TRBD1
CASSQASQQGYEQYF | TGCGCCAGCAGCCAGGCTTCTCAACAGGGCTACGAGCAGTACTTC | TRBJ2-7 | . | TRBV4-1 | .
CASSSLVGTSEQFF | TGTGCCAGCAGTTCCCTTGTGGGAACGAGTGAGCAGTTCTTC | TRBJ2-1 | . | TRBV27 | .
CASSLRRVSHDEQFF | TGTGCCAGCAGCTTACGGCGCGTGAGTCACGATGAGCAGTTCTTC | TRBJ2-1 | once | TRBV7-2 | .
CASSFVSTSSYNSPLHF | TGTGCCAGCAGTTTCGTCTCAACCAGCTCCTATAATTCACCCCTCCACTTT | TRBJ1-6 | . | TRBV28 | .
CASSTATVKNIQYF | TGTGCCAGCAGCACGGCGACGGTCAAAAACATTCAGTACTTC | TRBJ2-4 | few | TRBV5-6 | .
CASSLPGLAERGTQYF | TGTGCCAGCAGCTTACCGGGACTAGCGGAGAGAGGGACCCAGTACTTC | TRBJ2-5 | . | TRBV5-4 | TRBD2
CAWTGNYGYTF | TGTGCCTGGACAGGGAACTATGGCTACACCTTC | TRBJ1-2 | . | TRBV30 | .
CATRKSGSQPQHF | TGTGCCACCCGAAAGTCTGGATCTCAGCCCCAGCATTTT | TRBJ1-5 | . | TRBV6-5 | .
CATSRGQGEANVLTF | TGTGCCACCAGCAGAGGACAGGGCGAGGCCAACGTCCTGACTTTC | TRBJ2-6 | . | TRBV15 | TRBD1
CASSGDRSREPQHF | TGCGCCAGCAGTGGGGACCGGTCGAGGGAGCCCCAGCATTTT | TRBJ1-5 | . | TRBV10-1 | .
CASLRTGSGRQPQHF | TGTGCCAGCTTACGAACAGGGTCGGGGAGACAGCCCCAGCATTTT | TRBJ1-5 | once | TRBV28 | .
CASSEDRGPTGELFF | TGTGCCAGTAGTGAGGACAGGGGGCCGACCGGGGAGCTGTTTTTT | TRBJ2-2 | once | TRBV19 | TRBD1
CASSPLASNTGELFF | TGTGCCAGCAGCCCCCTGGCTTCGAACACCGGGGAGCTGTTTTTT | TRBJ2-2 | few | TRBV3-1/TRBV3-2 | .
CASSDLQGGDEKLFF | TGTGCCAGCAGTGACCTTCAGGGAGGGGATGAAAAACTGTTTTTT | TRBJ1-4 | . | TRBV25-1 | .
CASSRAASHQPQHF | TGTGCCAGCAGCCGAGCGGCGAGCCATCAGCCCCAGCATTTT | TRBJ1-5 | . | TRBV5-5 | .
CASSLIAGGHYNEQFF | TGTGCCAGCAGTCTAATAGCGGGAGGGCACTACAATGAGCAGTTCTTC | TRBJ2-1 | . | TRBV11-3 | TRBD2
CASGILPGLVVPGELFF | TGTGCCAGCGGGATCCTTCCGGGACTAGTTGTTCCCGGGGAGCTGTTTTTT | TRBJ2-2 | . | TRBV11-2 | TRBD2
CASSYTGTGGAYEQYF | TGTGCCAGCAGTTATACCGGGACAGGGGGCGCCTACGAGCAGTACTTC | TRBJ2-7 | . | TRBV6-5 | TRBD1
CASNLRGGNHPHYEQYF | TGTGCCAGCAACCTAAGGGGCGGGAATCACCCTCACTACGAGCAGTACTTC | TRBJ2-7 | . | TRBV27 | .
CASSPRTRGAETQYF | TGTGCCAGCAGCCCCCGGACGAGGGGGGCAGAGACCCAGTACTTC | TRBJ2-5 | few | TRBV7-9 | .
CASSQLLVDEQFF | TGTGCCAGCAGCCAACTACTAGTTGATGAGCAGTTCTTC | TRBJ2-1 | . | TRBV7-9 | .
CSASYTRDRGHF | TGCAGTGCTAGTTACACCCGGGACCGAGGGCACTTC | TRBJ2-7 | . | TRBV20-1 | .
CASSDPGQGTINSPLHF | TGTGCCAGCAGTGACCCGGGACAGGGGACTATTAATTCACCCCTCCACTTT | TRBJ1-6 | once | TRBV6-1 | TRBD1
CASSQVTGGSPLHF | TGCGCCAGCAGCCAAGTGACGGGAGGGTCACCCCTCCACTTT | TRBJ1-6 | . | TRBV4-3 | .
CASSGAPREKLFF | TGTGCCAGCAGTGGGGCCCCGAGGGAAAAACTGTTTTTT | TRBJ1-4 | . | TRBV28 | .
CAISVIPAAHPGQGAAGYTF | TGTGCCATCAGTGTTATTCCTGCGGCCCACCCGGGACAGGGGGCTGCTGGCTACACCTTC | TRBJ1-2 | . | TRBV10-3 | TRBD1
CASSLGVGGYTF | TGTGCCAGCAGTTTGGGGGTAGGAGGCTACACCTTC | TRBJ1-2 | . | TRBV28 | .
CASSPSRNEQYF | TGTGCCAGCAGCCCCTCGAGGAACGAGCAGTACTTC | TRBJ2-7 | . | TRBV12-3/TRBV12-4 | .
CASSFGGENTEAFF | TGTGCCAGCAGCTTTGGGGGGGAGAACACTGAAGCTTTCTTT | TRBJ1-1 | . | TRBV11-3 | .
CASSLSGEREAFF | TGTGCCAGCTCTCTTTCAGGGGAGCGGGAAGCTTTCTTT | TRBJ1-1 | . | TRBV18 | .
CASSLAGGIYEQYF | TGTGCCAGCAGCCTAGCGGGAGGGATCTACGAGCAGTACTTC | TRBJ2-7 | . | TRBV28 | TRBD2
CASSLEATLYEQYF | TGTGCCAGCAGCTTAGAGGCGACCCTCTACGAGCAGTACTTC | TRBJ2-7 | . | TRBV7-9 | .
CASSSGGYYEQYF | TGTGCCAGCAGCTCCGGGGGGTATTACGAGCAGTACTTC | TRBJ2-7 | . | TRBV7-2 | TRBD2
CAWSLGNTEAFF | TGTGCCTGGAGTTTGGGAAACACTGAAGCTTTCTTT | TRBJ1-1 | . | TRBV30 | .
CASSRETGGGSPLHF | TGTGCCAGCTCACGAGAGACAGGGGGTGGTTCACCCCTCCACTTT | TRBJ1-6 | few | TRBV18 | TRBD1
CASNPLAGGNEQFF | TGCGCCAGCAACCCACTAGCGGGAGGCAATGAGCAGTTCTTC | TRBJ2-1 | . | TRBV5-1 | TRBD2
CASSFVSGRTDTQYF | TGCGCCAGCAGCTTTGTCAGCGGGCGCACAGATACGCAGTATTTT | TRBJ2-3 | . | TRBV4-3 | .
CASSGQGLPQHF | TGTGCCAGCAGCGGGCAGGGGTTGCCCCAGCATTTT | TRBJ1-5 | . | TRBV5-6 | .
CASSPGLAGDYEQFF | TGTGCCAGCAGCCCTGGACTAGCGGGAGACTATGAGCAGTTCTTC | TRBJ2-1 | . | TRBV11-3 | TRBD2
CASSQEGLAEETQYF | TGCGCCAGCAGCCAAGAGGGACTAGCGGAAGAGACCCAGTACTTC | TRBJ2-5 | . | TRBV4-1 | TRBD2
CASTTGQGNQPQHF | TGTGCCAGCACGACCGGACAGGGTAATCAGCCCCAGCATTTT | TRBJ1-5 | . | TRBV28 | TRBD1
CASSFLGQSKETQYF | TGTGCCAGCAGTTTTCTGGGACAATCAAAAGAGACCCAGTACTTC | TRBJ2-5 | . | TRBV27 | .
CASSTLPGTTYNSPLHF | TGTGCCAGCAGCACTTTACCCGGGACAACCTATAATTCACCCCTCCACTTT | TRBJ1-6 | . | TRBV7-9 | .
CASRRTEDYTIYF | TGTGCCAGCAGACGGACAGAGGATTACACCATATATTTT | TRBJ1-3 | . | TRBV28 | .
CASSQGSPPGQGTGELFF | TGTGCCAGCAGCCAAGGTTCCCCCCCGGGACAGGGCACCGGGGAGCTGTTTTTT | TRBJ2-2 | . | TRBV3-1/TRBV3-2 | TRBD1
CASSVEGTLNSPLHF | TGTGCCAGCAGCGTAGAGGGCACCCTTAATTCACCCCTCCACTTT | TRBJ1-6 | . | TRBV9 | .